Detailed here is one T cell receptor (beta chain). TCRdb redid the calling of the RT-PCR reads with MiXCR, one entry per CDR3 protein. The sample contains about 2,400 distinct CDR3 sequences, nearly 20% of which appear only once. Per the germline V gene, CDR1 is SGHTA and CDR2 is FQGNSA. V was clipped by 3 bases and J by 4 bases; unmatched bases: 2. The CDR3 runs 13 residues. This specimen comes from a study of patients and donors after allogeneic stem cell transplantation. The J gene is TRBJ2-5, the V gene TRBV7-2; 7 bases are a match to TRBD1. The sequence was collected from a human donor who was either an allogeneic HSCT recipient or a stem cell or donor lymphocyte infusion donor (not recorded which). It is not recorded whose cells these are; they may come from a transplant donor. The sample comprised blood, either unsorted or a sorted T cell fraction (not recorded which). CDR3 nucleotides: TGTGCCAGCAGCTTTAACAGGGGAGAGACCCAGTACTTC. Translation gives CASSFNRGETQYF.